The 22 T cell receptor beta chains reported below all come from one sample, sequenced in a study of PD-1 blockade in classical Hodgkin lymphoma. Regarding time point: cycle 4 day 1 (C4D1), after more than five weeks of nivolumab. Each patient's relapse followed autologous stem cell transplantation, and brentuximab vedotin exposure varied. TCRdb's copy holds only in-frame clones and misses some; the assay was immunoSEQ multiplex PCR. The repertoire holds 20,000 or so clones, with approximately 73% as singletons. The starting material was peripheral blood mononuclear cells (PBMCs), obtained before the fourth cycle of nivolumab. These receptors were taken from a human donor with classical Hodgkin lymphoma.

The CDR3 DNA reads as TGTGCCAGCAGGACTTGGAACGGGGCCGAGCAGTACTTC. Protein sequence: CASRTWNGAEQYF. V gene TRBV5-4 combines with J gene TRBJ2-7, with D possibly being TRBD1 or TRBD2 (5 bases each). The germline CDR1 and CDR2 sequences are SGHNT and YYREEE (reference sequence). The CDR3 spans 13 residues. The V and J ends lost 5 bases and 6 bases respectively, with 15 bases between them.

J is TRBJ1-1 and V is TRBV6-6; D gene unclear. The CDR3 consists of 15 residues. Between the trimmed V and J ends, which lost 7 bases and 0 bases, there was a span of 15 bases. CDR1 is MNHNY, CDR2 SVGAGI, per germline (reference sequence). This chain's CDR3 is CASTNLRVMNTEAFF. The CDR3 DNA follows: TGTGCCAGCACTAATCTGAGGGTTATGAACACTGAAGCTTTCTTT.

The CDR3 region is CASSRVNEQFF. The CDR3 region has the DNA TGTGCCAGCAGCAGAGTCAATGAGCAGTTCTTC. The V and J genes are TRBV14 and TRBJ2-1; D is ambiguous. This CDR3 contains 11 residues. Germline lookup yields CDR1 SGHDN and CDR2 FVKESK. The V and J ends lost 5 bases and 6 bases respectively, with 5 bases between them.

The CDR3 coding sequence is TGTGCCAGCTCACGATCATCCGGGGAGCTGTTTTTT. Translation: CASSRSSGELFF. This chain uses TRBV18 with TRBJ2-2; D ambiguous. V gave up 4 bases and J gave up 6 bases, with 6 bases separating them. This CDR3 comprises 12 residues. Germline loops: CDR1 KGHSH, CDR2 LQKENI. The variable domain in full, completed from reference TRBV18 and TRBJ2-2, reads NAGVMQNPRHLVRRRGQEARLRCSPMKGHSHVYWYRQLPEEGLKFMVYLQKENIIDESGMPKERFSAEFPKEGPSILRIQQVVRGDSAAYFCASSRSSGELFFGEGSRLTVL.

This chain connects TRBV9 to TRBJ2-1, with 8 bases fitting TRBD2. CDR1 is SGDLS and CDR2 is YYNGEE in the germline V gene. The CDR3 sequence is 15 residues long. Trimming removed 4 bases from V and 3 bases from J; junction bases left unmatched: 6. The CDR3 here is CASSLEGLVYNEQFF. The CDR3, as DNA: TGTGCCAGCAGCCTAGAGGGACTAGTCTACAATGAGCAGTTCTTC.

A single count supports this clone. The chain links TRBV5-5 to TRBJ2-5; D unclear. The CDR3 has 17 residues. The V end lost 1 base, the J end lost 3 bases, and 19 bases lay between the germline ends. The V gene's germline CDR1 is SGHKS and CDR2 YYEKEE (reference sequence). The CDR3 protein is CASSLLFASSLKETQYF. CDR3 nucleotides: TGTGCCAGCAGCTTGCTGTTTGCCAGTTCTCTCAAAGAGACCCAGTACTTC.

The CDR3 DNA reads as TGCGCCAGCAGCCACCCAGGGGCGGGGGCCTATGGCTACACCTTC. Translation: CASSHPGAGAYGYTF. The chain is built from TRBV4-1 and TRBJ1-2; a possible D gene is TRBD1 (6 bases). This CDR3 region has 15 residues. Germline values: CDR1 MGHRA, CDR2 YSYEKL. V dropped 3 bases and J dropped 4 bases, with 15 bases sitting between them.

V usage is TRBV6-6 and J usage is TRBJ1-1, with no clear D. The V gene's germline CDR1 is MNHNY and CDR2 SVGAGI (reference sequence). The CDR3 spans 11 residues. V lost 8 bases and J 1 base, leaving 5 bases between the germline ends. The CDR3 loop reads CASSRNTEAFF. DNA of the CDR3: TGTGCCAGCTCCCGGAACACTGAAGCTTTCTTT.

This sequence joins TRBV27 and TRBJ1-1, with D possibly TRBD1 on 5 matching bases. From germline, CDR1 is MNHEY and CDR2 SMNVEV (reference sequence). This CDR3 has 14 residues. V was clipped by 0 bases and J by 4 bases, with 9 bases between them. The DNA of the CDR3 is TGTGCCAGCAGTTTATCGCAGGGAGGCACTGAAGCTTTCTTT. Translation gives CASSLSQGGTEAFF.

The rearrangement uses TRBV9 and TRBJ2-7, with D perhaps assigned TRBD1 or TRBD2 (6 bases each). CDR3 length: 16 amino acids. Germline V gives CDR1 SGDLS, CDR2 YYNGEE. Trimming took off 0 bases at V and 2 bases at J, with 15 bases between the two ends. The DNA for the CDR3 is TGTGCCAGCAGCGTAGGTCTTGGGGGGCTGACCTACGAGCAGTACTTC. It is translated as CASSVGLGGLTYEQYF.

The chain uses TRBV6-1 and TRBJ2-5, with 12 bases that match TRBD1. Trimming removed 4 bases from V and 4 bases from J; junction bases left unmatched: 4. The CDR3 has 15 residues. Germline CDR1 MNHNS, CDR2 SASEGT. The CDR3 coding sequence is TGTGCCAGCAGTGGGGGACAGGGGGCAGGAGAGACCCAGTACTTC. It codes for CASSGGQGAGETQYF.

Note on this clone: The germline gene is not matched at one end of the junction; a read error may be the cause. The same CDR3 can be traced to other DNA sequences in this sample. The rearrangement links TRBV6-5 to TRBJ2-2; TRBD1 agrees at 7 bases. Looked up from germline, CDR1 is MNHEY and CDR2 is SVGAGI. CDR3 length: 14 amino acids. The CDR3 coding sequence is TGCGCCAGCAGTCGAGAGACAGGGCCCGGGGAGCTGTTTTTT. Protein: CASSRETGPGELFF.

This chain joins TRBV19 and TRBJ1-2; D may be TRBD1 (6 bases). CDR3 size: 13 residues. Germline V gives CDR1 LNHDA, CDR2 SQIVND (reference sequence). Trimming stripped 5 bases from V and 4 bases from J, with 11 bases between. The CDR3 DNA sequence: TGTGCCAGTAGTCCGGACAGACTCTATGGCTACACCTTC. It codes for CASSPDRLYGYTF.

The rearrangement uses TRBV5-6 and TRBJ2-3; D perhaps matches TRBD2 (6 bases). The germline gives CDR1 SGHDT, CDR2 YYEEEE. V was trimmed by 4 bases and J by 4 bases, leaving 16 bases between them. The CDR3 loop spans 15 amino acids. This CDR3 reads CASSRDSPGPDTQYF. CDR3 DNA: TGTGCCAGCAGCCGGGACTCCCCTGGCCCAGATACGCAGTATTTT.

The chain is built from TRBV19 and TRBJ1-1, with unresolved D. Germline-derived CDR1 and CDR2 are LNHDA and SQIVND (reference sequence). Trimming left V 7 bases short and J 1 base short, with 10 bases between. The CDR3 extends over 13 amino acids. The DNA of the CDR3 is TGTGCCAGTACCCCCCTCTGGAACACTGAAGCTTTCTTT. It encodes CASTPLWNTEAFF.

The chain joins TRBV6-6 to TRBJ1-1; D not certain. Looked up from germline, CDR1 is MNHNY and CDR2 is SVGAGI (reference sequence). V was trimmed by 8 bases and J by 0 bases, leaving 4 bases between them. The CDR3 has 11 amino acids. In DNA form, the CDR3 reads TGTGCCAGCGGGATGAACACTGAAGCTTTCTTT. It translates to CASGMNTEAFF.

This sequence joins TRBV9 and TRBJ2-1, with D perhaps TRBD2 (6 bases). The CDR3 length is 15 residues. V shed 2 bases and J shed 6 bases, with 15 bases lying between them. CDR1 is SGDLS and CDR2 is YYNGEE in the germline V gene. CDR3 sequence: CASSVRVGGTNEQFF. The CDR3 DNA sequence: TGTGCCAGCAGCGTTAGGGTTGGCGGGACCAATGAGCAGTTCTTC.

This clone was seen only a few times. This chain uses TRBV5-1 with TRBJ2-3, with 7 bases aligning to TRBD1. The CDR3 runs to 15 residues. V lost 0 bases and J lost 3; bases outside the gene matches: 4. Germline V lookup: CDR1 SGHRS, CDR2 YFSETQ. CDR3 in DNA: TGCGCCAGCAGCTTGGCAGGGGGTGGGACAGATACGCAGTATTTT. Encoded protein: CASSLAGGGTDTQYF.

This chain joins TRBV5-1 and TRBJ1-2; a possible D gene is TRBD1 (5 bases). Germline V gene sequence: CDR1 SGHRS, CDR2 YFSETQ. Trimming took 4 bases from V and 5 from J, leaving 15 bases between them. The CDR3 has 14 residues. This CDR3 reads CASSHTHRSYGYTF. Written as DNA, the CDR3 is TGCGCCAGCAGCCACACTCACAGGTCGTATGGCTACACCTTC.

The chain combines TRBV11-2 with TRBJ2-1; tentative D call: TRBD2 (5 bases). Between the trimmed V and J ends, which lost 4 bases and 7 bases, there was a span of 17 bases. CDR1 and CDR2 (germline): SGHAT, FQNNGV. The CDR3 loop spans 15 amino acids. The CDR3 loop is CASSSRGRWENEQFF. The CDR3 region has the DNA TGTGCCAGCAGCTCCCGGGGTCGGTGGGAAAATGAGCAGTTCTTC. Full variable domain (remainder filled in from reference TRBV11-2 and TRBJ2-1): EAGVAQSPRYKIIEKRQSVAFWCNPISGHATLYWYQQILGQGPKLLIQFQNNGVVDDSQLPKDRFSAERLKGVDSTLKIQPAKLEDSAVYLCASSSRGRWENEQFFGPGTRLTVL.

This rearrangement joins TRBV28 to TRBJ2-7; perhaps TRBD1 as D (7 bases). Germline CDR1 MDHEN, CDR2 SYDVKM. Trimming removed 4 bases at V and 8 bases at J, with 18 bases between. This CDR3 has 14 amino acids. CDR3 loop: CASSSGGPVMKQYV. The CDR3, as DNA: TGTGCCAGCAGTTCAGGGGGGCCAGTTATGAAGCAGTACGTC.

The chain carries TRBV19 and TRBJ1-1; possibly TRBD1 for D (5 bases). V dropped 2 bases and J dropped 3 bases, with 16 bases sitting between them. Germline V lookup: CDR1 LNHDA, CDR2 SQIVND (reference sequence). The CDR3 extends over 16 amino acids. CDR3 protein: CASSIRVGARDTEAFF. The CDR3 bases are TGTGCCAGTAGTATAAGGGTCGGGGCACGAGACACTGAAGCTTTCTTT.